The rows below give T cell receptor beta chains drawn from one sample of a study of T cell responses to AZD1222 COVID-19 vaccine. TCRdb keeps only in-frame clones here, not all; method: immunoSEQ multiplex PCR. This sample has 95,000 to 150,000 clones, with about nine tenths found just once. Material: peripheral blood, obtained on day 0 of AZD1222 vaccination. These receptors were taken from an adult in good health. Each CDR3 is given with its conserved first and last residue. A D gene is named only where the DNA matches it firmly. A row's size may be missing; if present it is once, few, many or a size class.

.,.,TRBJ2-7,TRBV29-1,CSVEGDSYEQYF,TGCAGCGTTGAGGGGGACTCCTACGAGCAGTACTTC
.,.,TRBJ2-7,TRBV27,CASNRDGAYEQYF,TGTGCCAGCAACCGGGACGGGGCCTACGAGCAGTACTTC
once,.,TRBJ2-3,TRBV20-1,CSASRLSTDTQYF,TGCAGTGCTAGTAGGCTAAGCACAGATACGCAGTATTTT
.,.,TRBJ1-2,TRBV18,CASSPPMYDGGYTF,TGTGCCAGCTCACCACCTATGTATGATGGGGGCTACACCTTC
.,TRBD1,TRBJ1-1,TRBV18,CASSQGQGDTEAFF,TGTGCCAGCTCCCAGGGACAGGGAGACACTGAAGCTTTCTTT
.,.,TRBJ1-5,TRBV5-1,CASSLGGQPNQPQHF,TGCGCCAGCAGCTTGGGAGGGCAGCCCAATCAGCCCCAGCATTTT
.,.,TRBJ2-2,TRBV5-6,CASSFVQGRPGELFF,TGTGCCAGCAGCTTCGTGCAGGGGCGCCCCGGGGAGCTGTTTTTT
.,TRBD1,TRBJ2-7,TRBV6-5,CASSYQDRGRYEQYF,TGTGCCAGCAGTTACCAGGACAGGGGGAGATACGAGCAGTACTTC
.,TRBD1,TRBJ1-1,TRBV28,CASIRGRDTEAFF,TGTGCCAGCATAAGGGGGCGAGACACTGAAGCTTTCTTT
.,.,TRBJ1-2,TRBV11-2,CASSLAGAGLRIGYTF,TGTGCCAGCAGCTTAGCCGGGGCAGGGCTGAGGATTGGCTACACCTTC
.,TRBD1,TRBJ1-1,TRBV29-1,CSATDRGTGSTEAFF,TGCAGCGCTACCGACAGGGGGACAGGGAGCACTGAAGCTTTCTTT
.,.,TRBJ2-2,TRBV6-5,CASTPDSANTGELFF,TGTGCCAGCACCCCCGACAGCGCGAACACCGGGGAGCTGTTTTTT
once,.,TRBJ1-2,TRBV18,CASSPGRHGYTF,TGTGCCAGCTCACCTGGAAGGCATGGCTACACCTTC
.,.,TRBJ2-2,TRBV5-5,CASSSRTAATGELFF,TGTGCCAGCAGCTCAAGGACAGCGGCGACCGGGGAGCTGTTTTTT
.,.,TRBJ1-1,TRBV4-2,CASSPAGRDTEAFF,TGTGCCAGCAGCCCGGCGGGACGGGACACTGAAGCTTTCTTT
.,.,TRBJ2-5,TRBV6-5,CASRDLPETQYF,TGTGCCAGCAGGGACCTACCTGAGACCCAGTACTTC
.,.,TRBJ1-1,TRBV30,CAWRGDTEAFF,TGTGCCTGGAGGGGAGACACTGAAGCTTTCTTT
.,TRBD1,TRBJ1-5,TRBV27,CASSPLPGTGVYQPQHF,TGTGCCAGCAGTCCTCTGCCCGGGACAGGGGTATATCAGCCCCAGCATTTT
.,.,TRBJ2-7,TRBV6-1,CASSDDREGPYEQYF,TGTGCCAGCAGTGACGACAGGGAGGGACCCTACGAGCAGTACTTC
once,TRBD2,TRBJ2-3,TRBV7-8,CASSLGKYSIDLAASTDTQYF,TGTGCCAGCAGCTTAGGAAAGTACTCTATCGACCTAGCGGCTAGCACAGATACGCAGTATTTT
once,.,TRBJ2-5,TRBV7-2,CASSSGLEETQYF,TGTGCCAGCAGCTCCGGACTTGAAGAGACCCAGTACTTC
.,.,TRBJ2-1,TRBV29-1,CSATGFAETYNEQFF,TGCAGCGCCACGGGCTTTGCCGAAACGTACAATGAGCAGTTCTTC
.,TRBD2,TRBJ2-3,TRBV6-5,CASKAGLAGTDTQYF,TGTGCCAGCAAGGCAGGGCTAGCGGGCACAGATACGCAGTATTTT
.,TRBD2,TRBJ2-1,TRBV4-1,CASSHLGLAGGYNEQFF,TGCGCCAGCAGCCACCTGGGGCTAGCGGGGGGGTACAATGAGCAGTTCTTC